This T cell receptor (beta chain) was sequenced in a study of T-cell reconstitution after alpha-beta-depleted transplantation in children. Study-level results: When one year had passed after transplant, most T-cell counts and diversity came from newly produced T cells. Surviving recipient T cells and thymic progenitors produced the high day-60 TCRbeta diversity seen in some patients.

Using unique molecular identifiers, the investigators prepared the TCRbeta library. Via MiXCR, TCRdb re-called the PCR reads, giving one row per CDR3 protein. Of roughly 200,000 distinct CDR3 sequences listed, 5.5% to 7% are singletons. This clonotype has at least ten counts. The target antigen is unknown. The receptor comes from a boy aged 2-15 years with acute lymphoblastic leukemia, due to receive a stem cell transplant. Source: PBMCs, taken before TCRalphabeta/CD19-depleted stem cell transplant.

The CDR3: CSVDPLQGRGTEAFF. CDR3 nucleotide sequence: TGCAGCGTTGATCCACTACAGGGCCGAGGCACTGAAGCTTTCTTT. This rearrangement joins TRBV29-1 to TRBJ1-1; tentative D call: TRBD1 (6 bases). Germline loops: CDR1 SQVTM, CDR2 ANQGSEA. V lost 3 bases and J 4 bases, leaving 18 bases between the germline ends. This CDR3 has 15 residues.